These T cell receptor beta chains were read from a single sample in a study of OX40 agonist ivuxolimab in advanced cancers. TCRdb's copy holds only in-frame clones and misses some; the assay was immunoSEQ multiplex PCR. The table has tens of thousands of clones, 94% seen once. Sequencing was performed on CD4+ or CD8+ T cells sorted from blood, taken in a trial of the OX40 agonist ivuxolimab. These receptors all stem from an adult with an advanced solid tumor such as melanoma, head and neck, liver or kidney cancer. The CDR3 runs from the conserved cysteine through the conserved F or W.

V	J	CDR3
TRBV9	TRBJ2-5	CASSVATSGRQETQYF
TRBV28	TRBJ1-3	CASSQDRGRFGNTIYF
TRBV9	TRBJ1-1	CASSKANGLNTEAFF
TRBV4-2	TRBJ1-2	CASSQDRSTGRYGYTF
TRBV19	TRBJ2-1	CASSIRDSGSNEQFF
TRBV13	TRBJ2-7	CASSPGLAGSYEQYF
TRBV2	TRBJ2-1	CASSGLADEQFF
TRBV4-2	TRBJ1-1	CASSHGQLNTEAFF
TRBV11-2	TRBJ2-7	CASSPGTGGFEQYF
TRBV4-3	TRBJ2-7	CASSQDFLGGYEQYF
TRBV19	TRBJ2-7	CASTGGAKKQYF
TRBV4-3	TRBJ2-4	CASSPRTAGAIQYF
TRBV23-1	TRBJ2-1	CASSQSVRLVSINNEQFF
TRBV6-4	TRBJ2-4	CASSDGSGRGNIQYF
TRBV6-5	TRBJ1-1	CASSYGRGHTEAFF
TRBV6-1	TRBJ1-4	CASSEFRAGREKLFF
TRBV4-2	TRBJ1-3	CASSHRRDSLPSGNTIYF
TRBV19	TRBJ2-2	CASSTRLAGTGELFF
TRBV9	TRBJ1-2	CASSGDRAGGYTF
TRBV6-4	TRBJ1-1	CASRSSTGDTEAFF
TRBV11-1	TRBJ2-5	CASSLGSGGGRETQYF
TRBV7-8	TRBJ2-7	CASSPGLSSYEQYF
TRBV5-6	TRBJ2-3	CASSLVVDTDTQYF
TRBV2	TRBJ2-1	CASKLLGLVVEQFF
TRBV7-2	TRBJ2-4	CASSLAPGSGSKNIQYF
TRBV6-6	TRBJ1-5	CASSYPGSNQPQHF
TRBV9	TRBJ2-1	CASSVAGGVNNEQFF
TRBV4-3	TRBJ2-6	CASSQGLAGANVLTF
TRBV21-1	TRBJ2-1	CASSSAPTSGSPAYNEQFF
TRBV27	TRBJ1-2	CASSFDGYGYTF
TRBV4-2	TRBJ2-7	CASSQDPGGDYEQYF
TRBV19	TRBJ2-3	CASSMRTGRYTDTQYF
TRBV5-6	TRBJ2-3	CASSSGTSGRTDTQYF
TRBV6-5	TRBJ1-4	CASREDRAEKLFF
TRBV7-9	TRBJ2-7	CASSPPSGSYEQYF
TRBV5-4	TRBJ2-7	CASSLGSRAYEQYF
TRBV9	TRBJ2-7	CASSVGLAGYEQYF
TRBV18	TRBJ1-2	CASSPLDRAEGYTF
TRBV7-9	TRBJ1-2	CASIEGGTYGYTF
TRBV13	TRBJ2-3	CASSLPSGKDTQYF
TRBV7-2	TRBJ1-3	CASSSQRTGGIYF
TRBV28	TRBJ2-3	CASSRLAGDTDTQYF